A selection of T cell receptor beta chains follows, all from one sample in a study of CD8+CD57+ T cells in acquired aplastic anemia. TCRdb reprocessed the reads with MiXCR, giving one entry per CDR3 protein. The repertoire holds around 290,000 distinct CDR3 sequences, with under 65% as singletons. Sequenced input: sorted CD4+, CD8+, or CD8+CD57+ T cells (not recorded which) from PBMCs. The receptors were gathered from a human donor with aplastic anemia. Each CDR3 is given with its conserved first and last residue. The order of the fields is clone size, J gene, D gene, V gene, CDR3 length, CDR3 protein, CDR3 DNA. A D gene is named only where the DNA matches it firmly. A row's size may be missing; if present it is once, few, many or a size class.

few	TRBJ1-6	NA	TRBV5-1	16	CASSLATGSQDSPLHF	TGCGCCAGCTCACTCGCCACGGGCAGCCAAGATTCACCCCTCCACTTT
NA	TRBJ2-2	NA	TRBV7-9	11	CASSLNQELFF	TGTGCCAGCAGCTTAAACCAGGAGCTGTTTTTT
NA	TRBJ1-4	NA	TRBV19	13	CASRGRQNEKLFF	TGTGCCAGTAGAGGCAGGCAAAATGAAAAACTGTTTTTT
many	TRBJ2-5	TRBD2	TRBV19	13	CASSTGGWETQYF	TGTGCCAGTAGCACGGGAGGGTGGGAGACCCAGTACTTC
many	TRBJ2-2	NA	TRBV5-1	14	CATSDSTLLGELFF	TGCGCCACCTCGGACTCGACCCTATTGGGGGAGCTGTTTTTT
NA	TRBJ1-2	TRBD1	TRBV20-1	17	CSARGPEAGGLYYGYTF	TGCAGTGCTAGAGGTCCAGAGGCAGGGGGGCTGTACTATGGCTACACCTTC
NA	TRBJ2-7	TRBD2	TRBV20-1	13	CSAETSGIYEQYF	TGCAGTGCTGAGACTAGCGGGATCTACGAGCAGTACTTC
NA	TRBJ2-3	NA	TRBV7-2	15	CASSATLTSTDTQYF	TGTGCCAGCAGCGCCACGCTGACTAGCACAGATACGCAGTATTTT
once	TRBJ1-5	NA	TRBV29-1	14	CSVEGGGPNQPQHF	TGCAGCGTTGAAGGCGGGGGGCCGAATCAGCCCCAGCATTTT
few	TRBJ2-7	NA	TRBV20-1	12	CSASLRAQEQYF	TGCAGTGCTAGTCTCCGGGCCCAAGAGCAGTACTTC
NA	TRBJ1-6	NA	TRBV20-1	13	CSALGRVGSPLHF	TGCAGTGCCCTCGGCAGGGTGGGATCACCCCTCCACTTT